These 18 T cell receptor beta chains originate from one sample sequenced in a study of cytomegalovirus exposure and HLA in healthy donors. Assay used: immunoSEQ multiplex PCR; TCRdb lists only in-frame clones, some missing. The sample has 190,000 or so clones; approximately 84% are singletons. Sample: PBMCs. The receptors shown here come from a woman between 18 and 29 years old in good health and CMV-seropositive.

This chain joins TRBV6-5 and TRBJ1-1; D ambiguous. CDR1 is MNHEY and CDR2 is SVGAGI in the germline V gene. Trimming took off 2 bases at V and 11 bases at J, with 15 bases between the two ends. This CDR3 has 13 residues. The CDR3 sequence: CASSYGRSYLAFF. The CDR3 DNA follows: TGTGCCAGCAGTTACGGCAGGTCCTATCTTGCTTTCTTT.

The V gene is TRBV2, the J gene TRBJ1-1; possible D gene TRBD1, 5 bases. The length of the CDR3 is 15 residues. Germline V gene sequence: CDR1 SNHLY, CDR2 FYNNEI. V gave up 0 bases and J gave up 2 bases, with 10 bases separating them. The CDR3 region has the DNA TGTGCCAGCAGTGAAGCGCGGGGCAGTAACACTGAAGCTTTCTTT. It encodes CASSEARGSNTEAFF.

The rearrangement joins TRBV6-5 to TRBJ2-7; 8 bases align to TRBD2. Per germline, CDR1 MNHEY and CDR2 SVGAGI. The CDR3 spans 13 residues. With V trimmed by 5 bases and J by 2 bases, 2 bases remained unmatched. CDR3 DNA sequence: TGTGCCAGCAGTGAGCGGGAGACCTACGAGCAGTACTTC. Protein sequence: CASSERETYEQYF.

The chain recombines TRBV27 with TRBJ1-1; D remains unclear. V lost 3 bases and J lost 6, with 14 bases in between. Germline loops: CDR1 MNHEY, CDR2 SMNVEV (reference sequence). The CDR3 contains 14 residues. The CDR3 bases are TGTGCCAGCAGTTTTGCTCTGGCTAGTTCTGAAGCTTTCTTT. It specifies CASSFALASSEAFF.

In DNA form, the CDR3 reads TGTGCCAGCAGCTTAGACAGACTAAATGGCTACACCTTC. Protein: CASSLDRLNGYTF. The genes are TRBV7-9 and TRBJ1-2; D uncertain. Germline CDR1 reads SEHNR; CDR2 reads FQNEAQ (reference sequence). The V and J ends lost 1 base and 6 bases respectively, with 9 bases between them. The CDR3 is 13 residues long.

V and J are TRBV19 and TRBJ1-1; 8 positions agree with TRBD1. V lost 10 bases, J lost 1 base, and 5 bases stayed unmatched. This CDR3 region has 13 residues. Germline CDR1 and CDR2: LNHDA and SQIVND (reference sequence). The CDR3 nucleotides are TGTGCCACGCGGGACAGGCAGAACACTGAAGCTTTCTTT. Its translation is CATRDRQNTEAFF.

The V gene is TRBV10-3, the J gene TRBJ2-3; 10 positions match TRBD1. Trimming took 3 bases from V and 6 from J; bases not matched to a gene: 12. The CDR3 covers 17 residues. The germline V gene encodes CDR1 ENHRY and CDR2 SYGVKD. CDR3 sequence (DNA): TGTGCCATCAGTGATTCCCGGGACAGGGGTCCTTGGGATACGCAGTATTTT. It specifies CAISDSRDRGPWDTQYF.

The chain uses TRBV2 and TRBJ2-1; perhaps TRBD2 as D (6 bases). CDR3 length: 16 amino acids. V shed 4 bases and J shed 3 bases, with 16 bases lying between them. Germline V CDR1 and CDR2: SNHLY, FYNNEI. CDR3 DNA sequence: TGTGCCAGCAGTGTGTTTCTACTAGCCAACTACAATGAGCAGTTCTTC. Protein sequence: CASSVFLLANYNEQFF.

The gene calls are TRBV6-5 and TRBJ1-1; a possible D gene is TRBD1 (6 bases). V was pared by 7 bases and J by 14 bases, with 20 bases between. The CDR3 is 12 amino acids. Germline-derived CDR1 and CDR2 are MNHEY and SVGAGI. CDR3: CASTREGGRTFF. The CDR3 DNA sequence: TGTGCCAGCACTCGGGAGGGGGGGCGAACGTTCTTT.

The rearrangement links TRBV7-2 to TRBJ1-2, with no clear D. The germline CDR1 and CDR2 sequences are SGHTA and FQGNSA. The V end was cut by 0 bases, the J end by 9 bases, with 17 bases between. The CDR3 loop spans 15 amino acids. This chain's CDR3 is CASSLARVELSSYTF. CDR3 nucleotides: TGTGCCAGCAGCTTAGCTAGAGTCGAGCTTAGTAGCTACACCTTC.

V usage is TRBV19 and J usage is TRBJ1-6; TRBD1 aligns across 9 bases. The J segment lost 8 bases and the V segment lost 3 bases, leaving 8 bases of the junction unmatched. The length of the CDR3 is 16 residues. CDR1 and CDR2 from the germline V gene are LNHDA and SQIVND (reference sequence). Written as DNA, the CDR3 is TGTGCCAGTAGTATCCCGACAGGGGGAATGGATTCACCCCTCCACTTT. Its translation is CASSIPTGGMDSPLHF.

The sample holds a few counts of this clone. Other nucleotide sequences from this sample produce the same CDR3. The CDR3 sequence: CASSLGQGYGYTF. The CDR3 nucleotides read TGTGCCAGCAGTTTAGGGCAGGGGTATGGCTACACCTTC. The chain is built from TRBV27 and TRBJ1-2, with a tentative D call TRBD1 (6 bases). CDR1 MNHEY and CDR2 SMNVEV come from the germline V gene (reference sequence). This CDR3 comprises 13 residues. V was cut by 2 bases and J by 5 bases, with 9 bases left in between.

This clone has more than one count but fewer than ten. The chain has TRBV5-1 and TRBJ1-2, with a possible D match to TRBD1 (5 bases). The CDR3 has 13 residues. Germline-derived CDR1 and CDR2 are SGHRS and YFSETQ. V was cut by 4 bases and J by 2 bases, with 9 bases left in between. The CDR3 sequence is CASSLDTNYGYTF. In DNA, the CDR3 is TGCGCCAGCAGCCTGGACACAAACTATGGCTACACCTTC.

The V and J genes are TRBV27 and TRBJ1-6; D unclear. The CDR3 has 16 residues. V was clipped by 3 bases and J by 10 bases, with 19 bases between them. The V gene's germline CDR1 is MNHEY and CDR2 SMNVEV (reference sequence). CDR3 protein: CASSFQPGESASPLHF. For the CDR3, the DNA is TGTGCCAGCAGTTTCCAGCCGGGAGAATCTGCCTCACCCCTCCACTTT.

The DNA for the CDR3 is TGTGCCACCAGTCGAGGAGACAGGGGAATTGAAGAGACCCAGTACTTC. It translates to CATSRGDRGIEETQYF. This chain uses TRBV15 with TRBJ2-5; the match to TRBD1 covers 8 bases. Germline trimming cut 6 bases from V and 3 bases from J; bases unmatched to any gene: 12. There are 16 residues in the CDR3. CDR1 is LNHNV, CDR2 YYDKDF, per germline (reference sequence).

This chain joins TRBV5-4 and TRBJ2-5; D gene unclear. The CDR3 has 11 amino acids. The germline CDR1 and CDR2 sequences are SGHNT and YYREEE (reference sequence). V was clipped by 5 bases and J by 4 bases, with 6 bases between them. The chain's CDR3 is CASSSTETQYF. CDR3 sequence (DNA): TGTGCCAGCAGTAGTACAGAGACCCAGTACTTC.

The chain uses TRBV7-8 and TRBJ1-3; possibly TRBD1 for D (6 bases). V was shortened by 5 bases and J by 0 bases, with 17 bases between the two germline ends. Germline lookup yields CDR1 SGHVS and CDR2 FQNEAQ. The CDR3 runs 17 residues. CDR3: CASSPLRTESSGNTIYF. The CDR3 region has the DNA TGTGCCAGCAGCCCACTTCGGACAGAGAGCTCTGGAAACACCATATATTTT.

The rearrangement links TRBV5-1 to TRBJ2-2; D might be TRBD1 (6 bases). The length of the CDR3 is 16 residues. V was clipped by 0 bases and J by 6 bases, with 15 bases between them. Per the germline V gene, CDR1 is SGHRS and CDR2 is YFSETQ. DNA of the CDR3: TGCGCCAGCAGCTTGGACAGGGCGAAGGGGGCCGGGGAGCTGTTTTTT. Protein: CASSLDRAKGAGELFF.